A single sample is the source of the 4 T cell receptor beta chains below, sequenced in a study of shared clonotypes between healthy human individuals. TCRdb's table, derived via immunoSEQ multiplex PCR, lists solely in-frame clones and lacks some. The table has about 2 million clones, over 85% seen once. The source material was naive CD4+ T cells sorted from blood. Stated subset: CD45RA+ positively selected. The receptors stem from a man between 18 and 35 years old in good health.

The chain uses TRBV28 and TRBJ1-2; 7 nucleotides match TRBD1. In germline, CDR1 is MDHEN, CDR2 SYDVKM. The CDR3 is 14 amino acids. With 8 bases clipped from V and 6 bases from J, the junction kept 12 bases outside the gene matches. The CDR3 region is CASRRTGSLHGYTF. CDR3 sequence (DNA): TGTGCCAGCCGCCGGACAGGTAGCCTACATGGCTACACCTTC.

J is TRBJ2-1 and V is TRBV9, with TRBD1 as a possible D gene (6 bases). Germline values: CDR1 SGDLS, CDR2 YYNGEE. The CDR3 is 16 amino acids. Trimming left V 2 bases short and J 4 bases short, with 16 bases between. CDR3 nucleotide sequence: TGTGCCAGCAGCGTTAGAAGAGGCAGGGGATACAATGAGCAGTTCTTC. This sequence encodes CASSVRRGRGYNEQFF.

The V call is TRBV27, the J call TRBJ1-2, with D uncertain. The CDR3 is 14 residues long. CDR1 is MNHEY and CDR2 is SMNVEV in the germline V gene (reference sequence). V lost 2 bases and J lost 6, with 13 bases in between. DNA for the CDR3: TGTGCCAGCAGTTTACGGCAGTTCGTGGATGGCTACACCTTC. It translates to CASSLRQFVDGYTF.

As for this clone: Other DNA sequences in the same sample also yield this CDR3. This sequence joins TRBV6-1 and TRBJ1-1; D gene unclear. V lost 0 bases to trimming and J lost 11 bases, with 7 bases between them. CDR3 length: 11 residues. From germline, CDR1 is MNHNS and CDR2 SASEGT. In nucleotides, the CDR3 is TGTGCCAGCAGTGAAGCGGGTGGGGCTTTCTTT. Translation gives CASSEAGGAFF.